These T cell receptor beta chains were read from a single sample in a study of blood T cell repertoires in COVID-19. The protocol was immunoSEQ multiplex PCR, while the TCRdb copy is restricted to in-frame clones and leaves out a portion. The sample records approximately 500,000 clones, about 88% being singletons. Sequencing was performed on peripheral blood. These receptors were collected from a woman aged 45 to 65 with COVID-19, enrolled during active disease. The CDR3 runs from the conserved cysteine through the conserved F or W. D genes are given only for firm matches. Clone sizes are given selectively: once, few, many, or a class where the clone is expanded.

14	TRBD1	TRBV7-9	TRBJ1-4	few	TGTGCCAGCAGCTCCGGGACAGGGAATGAAAAACTGTTTTTT	CASSSGTGNEKLFF
13	-	TRBV3-1/TRBV3-2	TRBJ1-2	-	TGTGCCAGCAGCCAAACAGGGTACTATGGCTACACCTTC	CASSQTGYYGYTF
17	TRBD2	TRBV19	TRBJ2-1	few	TGTGCCAGTAGTATAGACGCCGGGGGGAGCTCCTACAATGAGCAGTTCTTC	CASSIDAGGSSYNEQFF
10	-	TRBV12-3/TRBV12-4	TRBJ2-1	-	TGTGCCAGCAGGGGGCCCTATCAGTTCTTC	CASRGPYQFF
16	TRBD1	TRBV5-1	TRBJ1-5	few	TGCGCCAGCAGCTTCGGGGCAGGGGGGAGCAATCAGCCCCAGCATTTT	CASSFGAGGSNQPQHF
16	TRBD2	TRBV18	TRBJ2-4	-	TGTGCCAGCTCTCTATCGCGGGGGTCAGCCAAAAACATTCAGTACTTC	CASSLSRGSAKNIQYF
16	TRBD1	TRBV5-1	TRBJ2-6	-	TGCGCCAGCAGCTTACAGGGGGCTACTGGGGCCAACGTCCTGACTTTC	CASSLQGATGANVLTF
16	-	TRBV7-3	TRBJ2-2	-	TGTGCCAGCAGCCCCTGGAGGGCGGAGAACACCGGGGAGCTGTTTTTT	CASSPWRAENTGELFF
15	-	TRBV2	TRBJ2-7	-	TGTGCCAGCAGTGCTGAGGAGGGGAGGACTCGCGAGCAGTACTTC	CASSAEEGRTREQYF
16	-	TRBV24-1	TRBJ2-5	-	TGTGCCACCAGTGACCTCACAGCAGCCCAGCAAGAGACCCAGTACTTC	CATSDLTAAQQETQYF
14	TRBD2	TRBV4-1	TRBJ2-7	-	TGCGCCAGTAACCCGGGAGGCCAGGCCCGCGAGCAGTACTTC	CASNPGGQAREQYF
14	TRBD1	TRBV9	TRBJ1-1	once	TGTGCCAGCAGCGCTACAGGGGATCGCACTGAAGCTTTCTTT	CASSATGDRTEAFF
15	-	TRBV5-4	TRBJ1-1	-	TGTGCCAGCAGATCCAGCAGGGCTACGAACACTGAAGCTTTCTTT	CASRSSRATNTEAFF
14	TRBD1	TRBV6-5	TRBJ1-1	-	TGTGCCAGCAGACCCCGGGACAGGGGGCTTAGAGCTTTCTTT	CASRPRDRGLRAFF
14	-	TRBV19	TRBJ1-1	-	TGTGCCAGTAGTAACAGCTTTAGGGGGACTGAAGCTTTCTTT	CASSNSFRGTEAFF
15	-	TRBV11-2	TRBJ2-2	-	TGTGCCAGCAGCTTAAGTTGGCAGATTGCCGGGGAGCTGTTTTTT	CASSLSWQIAGELFF
15	TRBD2	TRBV6-2/TRBV6-3	TRBJ2-1	once	TGTGCCAGCAGTCAGTATAGCGGGGGGGACAATGAGCAGTTCTTC	CASSQYSGGDNEQFF
14	-	TRBV28	TRBJ2-1	once	TGTGCCAGCAGGAGCCCCGGGACATACAATGAGCAGTTCTTC	CASRSPGTYNEQFF
16	TRBD2	TRBV6-2/TRBV6-3	TRBJ2-7	-	TGTGCCAGCAGTTACGGTATAGCGGGGGCCGCCTACGAGCAGTACTTC	CASSYGIAGAAYEQYF
15	-	TRBV6-5	TRBJ2-7	-	TGTGCCAGCAGTCCATTATCGACTGGATCCTACGAGCAGTACTTC	CASSPLSTGSYEQYF
17	TRBD2	TRBV7-6	TRBJ2-3	-	TGTGCCAGCAGCTTAGCGTCCGGTACTAGCGGCACAGATACGCAGTATTTT	CASSLASGTSGTDTQYF
13	-	TRBV2	TRBJ1-2	-	TGTGCCAGCAGTTCGGACAGAGACTATGGCTACACCTTC	CASSSDRDYGYTF
11	-	TRBV3-1/TRBV3-2	TRBJ1-2	few	TGTGCCAGCAGCGAAGCCAATGGCTACACCTTC	CASSEANGYTF
17	-	TRBV19	TRBJ1-2	-	TGTGCCAGTAGTAGAACGGTGGAGGTTGGAGTGGGTGTGGGCTACACCTTC	CASSRTVEVGVGVGYTF
15	-	TRBV3-1/TRBV3-2	TRBJ1-2	-	TGTGCCAGCAGCCAAGATTCGAGGGAGTCCTATGGCTACACCTTC	CASSQDSRESYGYTF
16	TRBD1	TRBV19	TRBJ1-5	-	TGTGCCAGTACTGGCGGACAGGGCGGGGGCAATCAGCCCCAGCATTTT	CASTGGQGGGNQPQHF
15	-	TRBV5-6	TRBJ2-5	-	TGTGCCAGCAGCTGGTTGTCGGAAAGCGGGGAGACCCAGTACTTC	CASSWLSESGETQYF
15	TRBD1	TRBV2	TRBJ2-1	-	TGTGCCAGCGGTCCGGGACAGGGTAGGGACAATGAGCAGTTCTTC	CASGPGQGRDNEQFF
12	-	TRBV30	TRBJ1-5	-	TGTGCCTGGGACCTTACGGGTCAGCCCCAGCATTTT	CAWDLTGQPQHF
16	TRBD1	TRBV4-1	TRBJ1-5	-	TGCGCCAGCAGCCGATACTCGGACAGGGGGAGACAGCCCCAGCATTTT	CASSRYSDRGRQPQHF
14	-	TRBV6-5	TRBJ1-1	-	TGTGCCAGCAGTTACTCTCAGGGAAACACTGAAGCTTTCTTT	CASSYSQGNTEAFF
13	-	TRBV15	TRBJ1-3	once	TGTGCCACCCACGGGGTCTCTGGAAACACCATATATTTT	CATHGVSGNTIYF
14	-	TRBV10-2	TRBJ2-1	-	TGCGCCCTAAGGGGCAGGGGCCGTAGCAATGAGCAGTTCTTC	CALRGRGRSNEQFF
13	-	TRBV3-1/TRBV3-2	TRBJ1-2	-	TGTGCCAGCAGCCAAGGGTTTAGTGGTGGCTACACCTTC	CASSQGFSGGYTF
19	TRBD2	TRBV13	TRBJ2-6	-	TGTGCCAGCAGCCCGCTCGGCGGGGGGGCCTCGGGAGGGGCCAACGTCCTGACTTTC	CASSPLGGGASGGANVLTF
16	TRBD1	TRBV3-1/TRBV3-2	TRBJ1-2	-	TGTGCCAGCAGCTTTCGGACAGGGCCCGCGAACTATGGCTACACCTTC	CASSFRTGPANYGYTF
15	TRBD2	TRBV24-1	TRBJ2-1	-	TGTGCCACCAGTGACCAGCGGGGCCTCAACAATGAGCAGTTCTTC	CATSDQRGLNNEQFF
14	-	TRBV2	TRBJ1-2	-	TGTGCCAGCAGATCAGGAACTTATAACTATGGCTACACCTTC	CASRSGTYNYGYTF
15	TRBD1	TRBV28	TRBJ2-7	-	TGTGCCAGCAGTCCCACGGACAGGGGGGACTACGAGCAGTACTTC	CASSPTDRGDYEQYF
16	-	TRBV3-1/TRBV3-2	TRBJ1-5	few	TGTGCCAGCGGGGGGGGTCGTGGGAGAAGCAATCAGCCCCAGCATTTT	CASGGGRGRSNQPQHF
13	-	TRBV5-6	TRBJ2-7	once	TGTGCCAGCAGCTTCGACAGGTCTGGCGAGCAGTACTTC	CASSFDRSGEQYF
15	TRBD1	TRBV9	TRBJ1-6	-	TGTGCCAGCAGCGCCGGACAGGGGAGTAATTCACCCCTCCACTTT	CASSAGQGSNSPLHF
13	-	TRBV5-6	TRBJ1-3	-	TGTGCCAGCAGCTTGACTCTCGGAAACACCATATATTTT	CASSLTLGNTIYF
14	-	TRBV4-2	TRBJ2-6	-	TGTGCCAGCAGCCAAGGCAGGGGGGCCAACGTCCTGACTTTC	CASSQGRGANVLTF
13	-	TRBV19	TRBJ1-2	-	TGTGCCAGTCGGGGGAAGGGGAGCTATGGCTACACCTTC	CASRGKGSYGYTF
17	-	TRBV21-1	TRBJ1-5	-	TGTGCCAGCAGCAAACCCAGGACAGGGGATCGCAATCAGCCCCAGCATTTT	CASSKPRTGDRNQPQHF